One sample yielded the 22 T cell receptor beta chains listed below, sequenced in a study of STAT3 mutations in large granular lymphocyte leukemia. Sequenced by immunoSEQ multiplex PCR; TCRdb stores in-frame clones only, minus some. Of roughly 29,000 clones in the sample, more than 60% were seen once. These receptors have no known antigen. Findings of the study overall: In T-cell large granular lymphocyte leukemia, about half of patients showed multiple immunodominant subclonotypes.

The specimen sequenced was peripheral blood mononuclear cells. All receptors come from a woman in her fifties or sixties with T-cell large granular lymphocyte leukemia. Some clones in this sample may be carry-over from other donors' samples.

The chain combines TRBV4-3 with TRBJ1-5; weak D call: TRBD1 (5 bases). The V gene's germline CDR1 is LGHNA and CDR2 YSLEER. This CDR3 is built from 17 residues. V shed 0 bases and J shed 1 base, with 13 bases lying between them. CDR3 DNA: TGCGCCAGCAGCCAAGAGGTGGGGGGAGTCAGCAATCAGCCCCAGCATTTT. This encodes CASSQEVGGVSNQPQHF.

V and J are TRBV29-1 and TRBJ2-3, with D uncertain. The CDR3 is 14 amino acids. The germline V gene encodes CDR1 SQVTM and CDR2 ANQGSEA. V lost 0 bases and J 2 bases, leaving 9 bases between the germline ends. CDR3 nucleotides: TGCAGCGTTGAAGACCGGCGCCCCACAGATACGCAGTATTTT. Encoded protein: CSVEDRRPTDTQYF.

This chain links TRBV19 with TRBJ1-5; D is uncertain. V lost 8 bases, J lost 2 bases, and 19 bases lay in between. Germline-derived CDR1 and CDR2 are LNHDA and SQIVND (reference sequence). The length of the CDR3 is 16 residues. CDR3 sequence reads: CASLGRGYLGNQPQHF. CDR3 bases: TGTGCCAGTCTAGGGAGAGGATATCTCGGCAATCAGCCCCAGCATTTT.

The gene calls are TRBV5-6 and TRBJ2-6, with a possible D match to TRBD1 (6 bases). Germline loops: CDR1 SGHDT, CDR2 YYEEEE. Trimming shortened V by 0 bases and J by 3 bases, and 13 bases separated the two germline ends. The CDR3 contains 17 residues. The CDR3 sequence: CASSLVSGVSGANVLTF. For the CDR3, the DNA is TGTGCCAGCAGCTTGGTATCAGGGGTTAGTGGGGCCAACGTCCTGACTTTC.

CDR3 bases: TGTGCCAGCTCCCGGGACACCTCCTACGAGCAGTACTTC. This sequence encodes CASSRDTSYEQYF. The genes are TRBV18 and TRBJ2-7; possibly TRBD1 for D (6 bases). Germline lookup yields CDR1 KGHSH and CDR2 LQKENI. With 6 bases removed from V and 0 bases from J, the gap between germline ends came to 9 bases. The CDR3 is 13 amino acids.

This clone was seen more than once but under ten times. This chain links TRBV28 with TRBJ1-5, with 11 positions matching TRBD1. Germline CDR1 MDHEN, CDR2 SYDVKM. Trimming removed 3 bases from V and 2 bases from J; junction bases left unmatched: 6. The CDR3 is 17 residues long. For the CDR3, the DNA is TGTGCCAGCAGTTTGGACAGGGGGCCAAGGGGCAATCAGCCCCAGCATTTT. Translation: CASSLDRGPRGNQPQHF.

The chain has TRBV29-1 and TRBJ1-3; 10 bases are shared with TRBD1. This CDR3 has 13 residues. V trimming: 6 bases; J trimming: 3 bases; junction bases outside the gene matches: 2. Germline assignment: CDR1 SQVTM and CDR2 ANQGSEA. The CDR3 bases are TGCAGCGTGAGGGACAGGGGTGGAAACACCATATATTTT. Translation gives CSVRDRGGNTIYF.

The CDR3 spells CASSMSGSADTQYF. Here the CDR3 DNA reads TGTGCCAGTAGTATGTCCGGGAGCGCAGATACGCAGTATTTT. This sequence joins TRBV19 and TRBJ2-3; TRBD2 might be the D (6 bases). Between the trimmed V and J ends, which lost 3 bases and 4 bases, there was a span of 11 bases. Germline V CDR1 and CDR2: LNHDA, SQIVND (reference sequence). This CDR3 has 14 residues. The full variable domain, in which reference TRBV19 and TRBJ2-3 provide the parts outside the CDR3, is DGGITQSPKYLFRKEGQNVTLSCEQNLNHDAMYWYRQDPGQGLRLIYYSQIVNDFQKGDIAEGYSVSREKKESFPLTVTSAQKNPTAFYLCASSMSGSADTQYFGPGTRLTVL.

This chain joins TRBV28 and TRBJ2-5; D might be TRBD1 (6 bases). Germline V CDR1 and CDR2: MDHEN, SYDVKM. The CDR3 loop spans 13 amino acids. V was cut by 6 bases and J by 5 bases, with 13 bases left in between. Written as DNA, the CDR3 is TGTGCCAGCAGGGGAAGGGACAAGGAGACCCAGTACTTC. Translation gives CASRGRDKETQYF.

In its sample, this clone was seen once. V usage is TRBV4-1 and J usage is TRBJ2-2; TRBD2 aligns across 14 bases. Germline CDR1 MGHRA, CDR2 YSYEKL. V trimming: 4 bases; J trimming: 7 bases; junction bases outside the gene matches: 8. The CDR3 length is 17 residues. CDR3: CASSRRGLAGDVGELFF. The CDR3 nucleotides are TGCGCCAGCAGCCGGAGGGGACTAGCGGGAGATGTCGGGGAGCTGTTTTTT.

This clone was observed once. The chain's CDR3 is CASSERQGATEAFF. The CDR3 DNA sequence: TGCGCCAGCAGCGAGCGACAGGGGGCAACTGAAGCTTTCTTT. J is TRBJ1-1 and V is TRBV5-1, with 10 bases that match TRBD1. V shed 4 bases and J 5 bases; nucleotides not matched to a gene: 5. Germline V gene data show CDR1 as SGHRS and CDR2 as YFSETQ. CDR3 size: 14 residues.

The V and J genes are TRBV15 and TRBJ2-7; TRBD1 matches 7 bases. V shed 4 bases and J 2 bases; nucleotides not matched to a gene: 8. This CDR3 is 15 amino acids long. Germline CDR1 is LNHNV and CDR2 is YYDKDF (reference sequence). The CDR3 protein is CATSTDRARTYEQYF. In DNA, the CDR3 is TGTGCCACCAGCACAGACAGGGCAAGAACCTACGAGCAGTACTTC.

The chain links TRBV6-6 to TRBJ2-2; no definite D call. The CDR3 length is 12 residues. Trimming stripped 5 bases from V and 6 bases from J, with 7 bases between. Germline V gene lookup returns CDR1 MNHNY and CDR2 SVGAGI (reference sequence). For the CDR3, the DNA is TGTGCCAGCAGTCGGAAATCCGGGGAGCTGTTTTTT. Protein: CASSRKSGELFF.

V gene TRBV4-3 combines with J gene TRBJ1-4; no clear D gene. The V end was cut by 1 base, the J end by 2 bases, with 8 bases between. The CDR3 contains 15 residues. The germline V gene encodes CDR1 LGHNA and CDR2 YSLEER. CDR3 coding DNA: TGCGCCAGCAGCCAAGTAGGGCCCACTAATGAAAAACTGTTTTTT. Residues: CASSQVGPTNEKLFF.

CDR3 residues: CAWRRTSGSYEQYF. The CDR3 DNA reads as TGTGCCTGGAGGAGGACTAGCGGCTCCTACGAGCAGTACTTC. The chain is built from TRBV30 and TRBJ2-7, with 10 bases lining up with TRBD2. V dropped 3 bases and J dropped 0; count of bases not matched to a gene: 2. This CDR3 has 14 residues. Per germline, CDR1 GTSNPN and CDR2 SVGIG (reference sequence). Full variable domain (remainder filled in from reference TRBV30 and TRBJ2-7): SQTIHQWPATLVQPVGSPLSLECTVEGTSNPNLYWYRQAAGRGLQLLFYSVGIGQISSEVPQNLSASRPQDRQFILSSKKLLLSDSGFYLCAWRRTSGSYEQYFGPGTRLTVT.

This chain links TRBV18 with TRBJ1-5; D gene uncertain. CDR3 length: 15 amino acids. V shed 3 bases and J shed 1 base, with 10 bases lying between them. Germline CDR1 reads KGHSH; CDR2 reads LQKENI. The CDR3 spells CASSPSGGSNQPQHF. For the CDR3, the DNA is TGTGCCAGCTCACCTTCAGGAGGGAGCAATCAGCCCCAGCATTTT.

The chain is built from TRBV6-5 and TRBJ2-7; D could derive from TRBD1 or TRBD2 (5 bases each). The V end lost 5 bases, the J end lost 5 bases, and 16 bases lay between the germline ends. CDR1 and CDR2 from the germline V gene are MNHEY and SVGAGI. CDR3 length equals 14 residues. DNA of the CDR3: TGTGCCAGCAGTGACTTGCAGGGAGCGGACGAGCAGTACTTC. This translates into CASSDLQGADEQYF.

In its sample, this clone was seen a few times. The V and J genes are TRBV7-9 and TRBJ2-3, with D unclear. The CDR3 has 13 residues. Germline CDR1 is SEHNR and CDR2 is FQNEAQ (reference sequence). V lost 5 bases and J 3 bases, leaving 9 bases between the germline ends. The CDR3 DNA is TGTGCCAGCAGCCCCCGAGTGACAGATACGCAGTATTTT. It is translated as CASSPRVTDTQYF.

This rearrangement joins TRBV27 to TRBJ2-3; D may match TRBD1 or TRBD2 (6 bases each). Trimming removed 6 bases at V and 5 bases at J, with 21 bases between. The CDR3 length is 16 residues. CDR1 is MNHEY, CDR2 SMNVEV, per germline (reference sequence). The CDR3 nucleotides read TGTGCCAGCAGGGTCGGGGGCGGCCAAAGGGTAGATACGCAGTATTTT. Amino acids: CASRVGGGQRVDTQYF.

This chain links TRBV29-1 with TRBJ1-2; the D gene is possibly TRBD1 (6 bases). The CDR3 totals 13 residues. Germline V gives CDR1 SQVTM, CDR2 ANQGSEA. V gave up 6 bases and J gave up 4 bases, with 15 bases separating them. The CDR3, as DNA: TGCAGCGTGCCCACAGGGAGGTTCTATGGCTACACCTTC. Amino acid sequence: CSVPTGRFYGYTF.

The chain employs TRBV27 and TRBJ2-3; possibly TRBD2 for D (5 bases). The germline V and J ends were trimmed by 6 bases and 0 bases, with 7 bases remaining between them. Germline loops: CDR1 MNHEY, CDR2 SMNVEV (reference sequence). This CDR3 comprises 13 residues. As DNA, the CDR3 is TGTGCCAGCAGAAGCGGAAGCACAGATACGCAGTATTTT. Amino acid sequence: CASRSGSTDTQYF.

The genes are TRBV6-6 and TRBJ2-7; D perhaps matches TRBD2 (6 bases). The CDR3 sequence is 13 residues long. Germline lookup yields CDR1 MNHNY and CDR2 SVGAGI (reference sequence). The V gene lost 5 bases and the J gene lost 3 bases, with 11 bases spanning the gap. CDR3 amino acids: CASSGGDHYEQYF. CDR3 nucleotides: TGTGCCAGCAGTGGCGGGGACCACTACGAGCAGTACTTC.